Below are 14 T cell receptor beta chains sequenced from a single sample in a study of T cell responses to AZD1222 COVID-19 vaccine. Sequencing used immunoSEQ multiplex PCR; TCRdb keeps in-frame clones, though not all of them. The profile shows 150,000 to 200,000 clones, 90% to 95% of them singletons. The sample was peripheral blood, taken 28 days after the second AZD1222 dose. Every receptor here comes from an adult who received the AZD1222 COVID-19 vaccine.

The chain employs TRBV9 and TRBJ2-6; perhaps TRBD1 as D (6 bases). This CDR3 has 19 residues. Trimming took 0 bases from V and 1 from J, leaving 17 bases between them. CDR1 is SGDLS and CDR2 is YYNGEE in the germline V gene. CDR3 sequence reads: CASSVGGGQKRSGANVLTF. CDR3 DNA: TGTGCCAGCAGCGTAGGTGGGGGCCAGAAGCGTTCTGGGGCCAACGTCCTGACTTTC.

As DNA, the CDR3 is TGTGCCAGCAGCTCCCCCCGGGGGGGGGCGAACACTGAAGCTTTCTTT. It yields the protein CASSSPRGGANTEAFF. The chain combines TRBV9 with TRBJ1-1; possibly TRBD1 for D (6 bases). V lost 4 bases to trimming and J lost 1 base, with 17 bases between them. Germline CDR1 and CDR2: SGDLS and YYNGEE. CDR3 length: 16 amino acids. The whole variable domain, filled in from reference TRBV9 and TRBJ1-1, reads DSGVTQTPKHLITATGQRVTLRCSPRSGDLSVYWYQQSLDQGLQFLIQYYNGEERAKGNILERFSAQQFPDLHSELNLSSLELGDSALYFCASSSPRGGANTEAFFGQGTRLTVV.

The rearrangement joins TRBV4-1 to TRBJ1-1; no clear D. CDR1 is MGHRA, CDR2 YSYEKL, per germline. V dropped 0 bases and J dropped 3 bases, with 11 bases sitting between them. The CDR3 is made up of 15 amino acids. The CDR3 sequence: CASSQDWQVDTEAFF. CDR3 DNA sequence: TGCGCCAGCAGCCAAGATTGGCAGGTGGACACTGAAGCTTTCTTT.

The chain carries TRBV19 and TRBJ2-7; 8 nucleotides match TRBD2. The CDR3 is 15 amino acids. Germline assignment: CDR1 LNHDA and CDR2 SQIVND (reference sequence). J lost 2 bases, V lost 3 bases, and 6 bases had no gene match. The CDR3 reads CASSMALAGPYEQYF. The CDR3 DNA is TGTGCCAGTAGTATGGCGCTAGCGGGCCCCTACGAGCAGTACTTC.

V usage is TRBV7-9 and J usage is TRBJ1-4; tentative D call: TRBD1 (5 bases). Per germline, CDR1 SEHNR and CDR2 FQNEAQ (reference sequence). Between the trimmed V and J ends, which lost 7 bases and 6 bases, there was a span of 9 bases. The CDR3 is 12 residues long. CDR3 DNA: TGTGCCAGCAAGCGGGGGGATGAAAAACTGTTTTTT. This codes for CASKRGDEKLFF.

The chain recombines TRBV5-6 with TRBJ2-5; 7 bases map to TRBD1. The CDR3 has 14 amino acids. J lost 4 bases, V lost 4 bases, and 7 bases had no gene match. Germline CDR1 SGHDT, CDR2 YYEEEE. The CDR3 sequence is CASSVGQAGETQYF. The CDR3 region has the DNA TGTGCCAGCAGCGTCGGACAGGCAGGAGAGACCCAGTACTTC.

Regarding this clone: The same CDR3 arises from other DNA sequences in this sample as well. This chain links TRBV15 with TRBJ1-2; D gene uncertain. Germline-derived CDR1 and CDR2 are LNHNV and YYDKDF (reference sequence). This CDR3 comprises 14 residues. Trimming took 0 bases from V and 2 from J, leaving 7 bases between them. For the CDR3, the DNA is TGTGCCACCAGCAGAGATCGGCTAAACTATGGCTACACCTTC. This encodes CATSRDRLNYGYTF.

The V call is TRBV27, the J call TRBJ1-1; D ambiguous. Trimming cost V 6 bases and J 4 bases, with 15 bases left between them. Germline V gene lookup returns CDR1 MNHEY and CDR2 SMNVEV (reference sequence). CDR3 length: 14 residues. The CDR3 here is CASSPSEFRTEAFF. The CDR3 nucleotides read TGTGCCAGCAGCCCCTCCGAGTTCCGCACTGAAGCTTTCTTT.

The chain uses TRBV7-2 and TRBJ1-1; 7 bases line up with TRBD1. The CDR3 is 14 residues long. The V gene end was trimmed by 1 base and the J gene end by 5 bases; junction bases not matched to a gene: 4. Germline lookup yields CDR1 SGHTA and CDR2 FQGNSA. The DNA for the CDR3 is TGTGCCAGCAGCTTAGACAGGGGAGGGACTGAAGCTTTCTTT. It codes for CASSLDRGGTEAFF.

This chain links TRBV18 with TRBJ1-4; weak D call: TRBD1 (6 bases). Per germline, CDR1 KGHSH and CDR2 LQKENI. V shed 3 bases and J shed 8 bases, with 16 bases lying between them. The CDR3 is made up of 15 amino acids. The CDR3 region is CASSPGTKRGEKLFF. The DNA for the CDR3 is TGTGCCAGCTCACCCGGGACAAAAAGAGGGGAAAAACTGTTTTTT.

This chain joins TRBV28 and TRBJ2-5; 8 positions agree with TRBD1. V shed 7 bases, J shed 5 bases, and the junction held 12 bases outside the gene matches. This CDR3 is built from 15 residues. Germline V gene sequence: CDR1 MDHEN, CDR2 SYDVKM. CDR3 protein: CASISAQGAGETQYF. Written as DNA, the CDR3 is TGTGCCAGCATTTCGGCGCAGGGGGCAGGGGAGACCCAGTACTTC. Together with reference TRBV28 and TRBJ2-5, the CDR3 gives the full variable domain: DVKVTQSSRYLVKRTGEKVFLECVQDMDHENMFWYRQDPGLGLRLIYFSYDVKMKEKGDIPEGYSVSREKKERFSLILESASTNQTSMYLCASISAQGAGETQYFGPGTRLLVL.

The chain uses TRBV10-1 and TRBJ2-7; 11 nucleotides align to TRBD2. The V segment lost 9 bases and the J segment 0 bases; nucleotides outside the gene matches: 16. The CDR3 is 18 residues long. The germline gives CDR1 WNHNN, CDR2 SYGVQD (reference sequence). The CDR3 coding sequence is TGCGCCAGACCCGCCGGGACTAGCGGCGCCAGGAGCTCCTACGAGCAGTACTTC. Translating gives CARPAGTSGARSSYEQYF.

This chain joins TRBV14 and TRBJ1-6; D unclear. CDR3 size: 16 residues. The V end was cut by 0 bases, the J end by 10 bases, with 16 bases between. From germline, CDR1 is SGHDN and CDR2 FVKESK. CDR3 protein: CASSQEVTGRGSPLHF. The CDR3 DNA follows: TGTGCCAGCAGCCAAGAGGTCACTGGCCGAGGGTCACCCCTCCACTTT.

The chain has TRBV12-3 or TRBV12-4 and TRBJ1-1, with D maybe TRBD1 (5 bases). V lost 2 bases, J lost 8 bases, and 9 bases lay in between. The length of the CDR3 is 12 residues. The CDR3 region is CASSLSAGEAFF. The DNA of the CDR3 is TGTGCCAGCAGTTTATCCGCAGGGGAAGCTTTCTTT.